This passage covers 32 T cell receptor delta chains from one sample sequenced in a study of gamma-delta chains in newborns, infants, children. TCRdb processed the reads again with the CATT caller. The sample has about 1,800 delta-chain clones, 41% seen once; the top ten hold about 16%. The sample taken for sequencing was blood. All receptors derive from a child who had a fever.

The rearrangement uses TRDV2 and TRDJ1, with 8 bases matching TRDD3. From germline, CDR1 is GEAIGNYY and CDR2 EKD. V was clipped by 3 bases and J by 4 bases; unmatched bases: 12. This CDR3 spans 16 amino acids. CDR3 nucleotides: TGTGCCTGTGACTCCCTACTGGGGGGTATGGGCGATAAACTCATCTTT. Amino acids: CACDSLLGGMGDKLIF.

The chain combines TRDV2 with TRDJ1; 9 positions match TRDD3. This CDR3 spans 16 amino acids. V shed 3 bases and J 4 bases; nucleotides not matched to a gene: 11. Germline V lookup: CDR1 GEAIGNYY, CDR2 EKD. The CDR3 coding sequence is TGTGCCTGTGACCTACTGGGGGACCCCCCTGACGATAAACTCATCTTT. Translated: CACDLLGDPPDDKLIF.

There are a few counts of this clone. The J gene is TRDJ1, the V gene TRDV2; TRDD3 matches at 7 bases. Germline V gives CDR1 GEAIGNYY, CDR2 EKD. The CDR3 spans 15 residues. Trimming at V came to 0 bases and at J to 0 bases, leaving 3 bases not matched to a gene. CDR3 sequence (DNA): TGTGCCTGTGACACCGTAGGGGGATACACCGATAAACTCATCTTT. As protein: CACDTVGGYTDKLIF.

The table lists this clone with a few counts. The gene calls are TRDV2 and TRDJ1; a weak D match, TRDD3 (5 bases). The CDR3 sequence is 17 residues long. The germline V gene has CDR1 GEAIGNYY and CDR2 EKD. The germline V and J ends were trimmed by 3 bases and 0 bases, with 19 bases remaining between them. The CDR3 protein is CACDSLSGSQYTDKLIF. CDR3 nucleotides: TGTGCCTGTGACTCCTTGTCGGGATCCCAGTACACCGATAAACTCATCTTT.

A remark on this clone: Its ends do not fully match the called genes, so a read error is possible. The sample contains more than one DNA sequence encoding this CDR3. V usage is TRDV2 and J usage is TRDJ1; no firm D call. The CDR3 consists of 15 residues. From germline, CDR1 is GEAIGNYY and CDR2 EKD. The CDR3 DNA is TGTGCCTGTGACACTCTCTTACTCTCAGCCGATAAACTCATCTTC. As protein: CACDTLLLSADKLIF.

Worth noting for this clone: One base away lies a much larger clone, so this may be a sequencing read error. The chain uses TRDV2 and TRDJ1; 8 bases fit TRDD3. This CDR3 is built from 20 residues. The germline V gene has CDR1 GEAIGNYY and CDR2 EKD. The CDR3 reads CARDTLIGTGGQRTTDKLIF. Here the CDR3 DNA reads TGTGCCCGTGACACCTTAATTGGTACTGGGGGTCAACGGACCACCGATAAACTCATCTTT.

The chain recombines TRDV1 with TRDJ1, with a tentative D call TRDD2 (6 bases). V was clipped by 2 bases and J by 1 base, with 14 bases between them. Germline lookup yields CDR1 TSWWSYY and CDR2 QGS. CDR3 length equals 16 residues. CDR3 coding DNA: TGTGCTCTTGGGGAAATCCTACCCAGGCCCACCGATAAACTCATCTTT. As protein: CALGEILPRPTDKLIF.

The rearrangement joins TRDV2 to TRDJ1, with D perhaps matching TRDD3 (5 bases). CDR1 and CDR2 from the germline V gene are GEAIGNYY and EKD. Trimming shortened V by 0 bases and J by 0 bases, and 10 bases separated the two germline ends. The CDR3 consists of 15 residues. CDR3 bases: TGTGCCTGTGACACCGTCGGGGGCAACACCGATAAACTCATCTTT. Amino acid sequence: CACDTVGGNTDKLIF.

The chain carries TRDV2 and TRDJ1; 9 positions agree with TRDD3. The CDR3 consists of 19 residues. Germline loops: CDR1 GEAIGNYY, CDR2 EKD. J lost 5 bases, V lost 0 bases, and 18 bases had no gene match. The CDR3 is CACDTFYTGGHHREDKLIF. The CDR3 DNA is TGTGCCTGTGACACCTTTTATACTGGGGGACACCACCGGGAAGATAAACTCATCTTT.

This clone was counted between two and nine times. The rearrangement uses TRDV2 and TRDJ1; 8 nucleotides agree with TRDD3. Germline V gives CDR1 GEAIGNYY, CDR2 EKD. The CDR3 contains 17 residues. The ends lost 1 base at V and 0 bases at J; junction bases unmatched: 9. CDR3 region: CACDTVLGARYTDKLIF. Here the CDR3 DNA reads TGTGCCTGTGACACGGTACTGGGGGCTCGGTACACCGATAAACTCATCTTT.

This clone rates as large (0.1 to 1%). The V call is TRDV2, the J call TRDJ3; perhaps TRDD3 as D (6 bases). Germline lookup yields CDR1 GEAIGNYY and CDR2 EKD. Trimming pared 0 bases from V and 0 bases from J, leaving 11 bases between. This CDR3 is built from 18 residues. CDR3: CACDTVGDASWDTRQMFF. The CDR3, as DNA: TGTGCCTGTGACACCGTTGGGGATGCCTCCTGGGACACCCGACAGATGTTTTTC.

The chain couples TRDV1 to TRDJ1, with 10 bases identical to TRDD3. V was clipped by 4 bases and J by 4 bases; unmatched bases: 21. Germline V gene data show CDR1 as TSWWSYY and CDR2 as QGS. The CDR3 covers 20 residues. In DNA, the CDR3 is TGTGCTCTTGGGGTTTCGGCCTTCCCGGTTTGGGGGATACTGGGCGATAAACTCATCTTT. This codes for CALGVSAFPVWGILGDKLIF.

This clone appeared a few times. The J gene is TRDJ3, the V gene TRDV2; D remains ambiguous. Trimming pared 0 bases from V and 0 bases from J, leaving 17 bases between. The CDR3 has 20 residues. Germline CDR1 is GEAIGNYY and CDR2 is EKD. CDR3 residues: CACDTADNPRGSWDTRQMFF. In DNA form, the CDR3 reads TGTGCCTGTGACACCGCGGACAACCCCAGGGGCTCCTGGGACACCCGACAGATGTTTTTC.

Details on this clone: One end of the junction does not line up with germline, which may come from a read error. The chain links TRDV2 to TRDJ1; 9 nucleotides agree with TRDD3. The CDR3 covers 15 residues. Germline-derived CDR1 and CDR2 are GEAIGNYY and EKD. The CDR3 DNA reads as TGTGCCTGTGGCACCGTACTGGGGGAGCCCGATAAACTCATCTTT. Protein sequence: CACGTVLGEPDKLIF.

This chain joins TRDV1 and TRDJ1, with TRDD3 matching over 12 bases. Germline loops: CDR1 TSWWSYY, CDR2 QGS. J was trimmed by 3 bases and V by 2 bases; bases with no gene match: 13. There are 19 residues in the CDR3. In nucleotides, the CDR3 is TGTGCTCTTGGGGAAACGATCGGGTACTGGGGGATACATTCCGATAAACTCATCTTT. Amino acids: CALGETIGYWGIHSDKLIF.

The J gene is TRDJ1, the V gene TRDV2; tentatively, D is TRDD3 (6 bases). The ends were cut back, 3 bases at V and 2 bases at J, with 27 bases in the middle. The CDR3 consists of 19 residues. Germline V gives CDR1 GEAIGNYY, CDR2 EKD. CDR3 DNA: TGTGCCTGTGACTCTTTGCCTTCTTTGGGGGGTACGCGTACCGATAAACTCATCTTT. Translation: CACDSLPSLGGTRTDKLIF.

This clone is judged large. The chain employs TRDV2 and TRDJ3; 12 bases line up with TRDD3. V lost 3 bases and J lost 2; bases outside the gene matches: 7. Looked up from germline, CDR1 is GEAIGNYY and CDR2 is EKD. The CDR3 is made up of 19 amino acids. The CDR3 loop reads CACDAILGDTTWDTRQMFF. The CDR3, as DNA: TGTGCCTGTGACGCGATACTGGGGGATACCACCTGGGACACCCGACAGATGTTTTTC.

This clone appeared a few times. The same CDR3 can be traced to other DNA sequences in this sample. The gene calls are TRDV1 and TRDJ1; 9 nucleotides agree with TRDD2. Germline assignment: CDR1 TSWWSYY and CDR2 QGS. With V trimmed by 4 bases and J by 0 bases, 21 bases remained unmatched. CDR3 length: 21 amino acids. The CDR3 region has the DNA TGTGCTCTTGGGGTCCGGCCTTCCTACGAGGTATTGGGGGGCTACACCGATAAACTCATCTTT. Translated, it gives CALGVRPSYEVLGGYTDKLIF.

This clone is deemed large (0.1 to 1%). The germline gene is not matched at one end of the junction; a read error may be the cause. The CDR3 sequence: CACDPLGDTGDTDKPIF. DNA for the CDR3: TGTGCCTGTGACCCGCTGGGGGATACGGGGGACACCGATAAACCCATCTTT. The rearrangement uses TRDV2 and TRDJ1, with 12 bases fitting TRDD3. This CDR3 comprises 17 residues. Germline loops: CDR1 GEAIGNYY, CDR2 EKD.

This clone is judged hyperexpanded. The same CDR3 also results from other DNA sequences found in this sample. This chain links TRDV2 with TRDJ1, with TRDD3 matching over 11 bases. The V segment lost 3 bases and the J segment 3 bases; nucleotides outside the gene matches: 11. The CDR3 sequence is 17 residues long. Germline lookup yields CDR1 GEAIGNYY and CDR2 EKD. Here the CDR3 reads CACDAITGGYRSDKLIF. DNA for the CDR3: TGTGCCTGTGACGCCATTACTGGGGGATATAGGTCCGATAAACTCATCTTT.

This clone was counted a few times. The rearrangement joins TRDV2 to TRDJ1; the match to TRDD3 covers 12 bases. J lost 2 bases, V lost 1 base, and 28 bases had no gene match. Germline-derived CDR1 and CDR2 are GEAIGNYY and EKD. The CDR3 runs 24 residues. CDR3 nucleotide sequence: TGTGCCTGTGACACAGTCCCCTTCCTACCTAAAGTACTGGGGGATACCGAGAGGACCGATAAACTCATCTTT. Encoded protein: CACDTVPFLPKVLGDTERTDKLIF.

About this clone: This specimen includes other DNA sequences encoding the same CDR3. V usage is TRDV1 and J usage is TRDJ1; 12 nucleotides line up with TRDD3. After removal of 3 bases from V and 1 base from J, the junction contained 24 bases not matched to a gene. Germline V gene data show CDR1 as TSWWSYY and CDR2 as QGS. This CDR3 is 23 amino acids long. The CDR3 here is CALGELALLASHWGILLTDKLIF. The CDR3 region has the DNA TGTGCTCTTGGGGAGCTTGCACTTTTGGCCTCGCACTGGGGGATACTCCTCACCGATAAACTCATCTTT.

V is TRDV2 and J is TRDJ1; 8 positions match TRDD3. V gave up 0 bases and J gave up 12 bases; unmatched junction bases: 20. The CDR3 is 17 residues long. Per the germline V gene, CDR1 is GEAIGNYY and CDR2 is EKD. The CDR3 bases are TGTGCCTGTGACACCATTTCTACTGGGGGTTCGACGGTAGAGGTCATCTTT. The encoded protein is CACDTISTGGSTVEVIF.

The chain employs TRDV2 and TRDJ1, with TRDD3 as a possible D gene (5 bases). The CDR3 is 14 residues long. V lost 3 bases to trimming and J lost 0 bases, with 10 bases between them. Germline V gene sequence: CDR1 GEAIGNYY, CDR2 EKD. CDR3 residues: CACDSMGYTDKLIF. The CDR3 DNA is TGTGCCTGTGACTCCATGGGGTACACCGATAAACTCATCTTT.

Comment on this clone: Relative to the germline gene, one junction end is altered; a read error may explain this. The sample contains more than one DNA sequence encoding this CDR3. This sequence joins TRDV2 and TRDJ1; 12 nucleotides match TRDD3. Germline loops: CDR1 GEAIGNYY, CDR2 EKD. The CDR3 extends over 15 amino acids. In DNA form, the CDR3 reads TGTGCCTGTGACGCTTTACTGGGGGATACCGATAAACTCATCTTC. It encodes CACDALLGDTDKLIF.

The chain uses TRDV1 and TRDJ1; the D gene is possibly TRDD2 (9 bases). Germline V gene data show CDR1 as TSWWSYY and CDR2 as QGS. The ends were cut back, 2 bases at V and 0 bases at J, with 34 bases in the middle. The length of the CDR3 is 23 residues. The CDR3 DNA reads as TGTGCTCTTGGGGAAGGTTTCCTCCTTCCTACGTGGGGATACTATCCGTACACCGATAAACTCATCTTT. Encoded protein: CALGEGFLLPTWGYYPYTDKLIF.

Of note for this clone: A read error likely explains this, since a far larger clone differs by one base. J is TRDJ1 and V is TRDV1, with TRDD3 matching over 12 bases. CDR3 length equals 18 residues. Germline CDR1 reads TSWWSYY; CDR2 reads QGS. CDR3 amino acids: CALGERRWGIRYTDKPIF. DNA of the CDR3: TGTGCTCTTGGGGAACGTCGCTGGGGGATACGGTACACCGATAAACCCATCTTT.

By sample share, this clone is large. The rearrangement links TRDV2 to TRDJ1; 8 nucleotides match TRDD3. Germline CDR1 reads GEAIGNYY; CDR2 reads EKD. Trimming at V came to 0 bases and at J to 3 bases, leaving 14 bases not matched to a gene. The CDR3 sequence is 18 residues long. CDR3 bases: TGTGCCTGTGACACCCTACGTACTGGGGGTTCGAACCCCGATAAACTCATCTTT. This encodes CACDTLRTGGSNPDKLIF.

In the case of this clone: Since a far larger clone is one base different, this is likely a read error. The sample contains more than one DNA sequence encoding this CDR3. The chain joins TRDV2 to TRDJ1; 11 nucleotides match TRDD3. CDR3 length equals 22 residues. Germline V gene lookup returns CDR1 GEAIGNYY and CDR2 EKD. The DNA for the CDR3 is TGTGCCTGTGACACCCTAGGCGTGGCTGGGGGATACTCCAGGCCCAACACCGATAAGCTCATCTTT. As protein: CACDTLGVAGGYSRPNTDKLIF.

The chain recombines TRDV1 with TRDJ1; 11 bases map to TRDD3. From germline, CDR1 is TSWWSYY and CDR2 QGS. V lost 4 bases to trimming and J lost 1 base; unmatched junction nucleotides: 26. CDR3 length equals 23 residues. The CDR3 nucleotides read TGTGCTCTTGGGGGCACCCCCCTGAGGCCTGGGCACTGGGGGATATGCGTCACCGATAAACTCATCTTT. Residues: CALGGTPLRPGHWGICVTDKLIF.

This clone has just a few counts. The genes are TRDV2 and TRDJ1, with D possibly matching TRDD3 (5 bases). The CDR3 covers 15 residues. The germline CDR1 and CDR2 sequences are GEAIGNYY and EKD. V lost 0 bases, J lost 8 bases, and 18 bases lay in between. CDR3 DNA sequence: TGTGCCTGTGACACCGTCGGGGGCGAATATGTCAAACTCATCTTT. Residues: CACDTVGGEYVKLIF.

This clone has just a few counts. V usage is TRDV2 and J usage is TRDJ3, with 8 bases lining up with TRDD3. J gave up 0 bases and V 2 bases, and 5 bases lay outside the gene matches. Germline V gives CDR1 GEAIGNYY, CDR2 EKD. The CDR3 has 18 residues. Here the CDR3 reads CACDILGGSSWDTRQMFF. Here the CDR3 DNA reads TGTGCCTGTGACATACTGGGGGGCAGCTCCTGGGACACCCGACAGATGTTTTTC.